The 19 T cell receptor beta chains reported below all come from one sample, sequenced in a study of blood T cell repertoires in COVID-19. Sequencing was performed with immunoSEQ multiplex PCR; in TCRdb, only in-frame clones are kept and a portion is missing. This table holds 110,000 or so clones, around 90% found once. The sample comprised peripheral blood. Receptors were obtained from a human donor in a cohort sampled during active COVID-19.

This chain connects TRBV5-4 to TRBJ1-4; possible D gene TRBD1, 5 bases. Germline V gene lookup returns CDR1 SGHNT and CDR2 YYREEE (reference sequence). Trimming pared 4 bases from V and 6 bases from J, leaving 16 bases between. This CDR3 region has 15 residues. Here the CDR3 reads CASSVAGGGHEKLFF. Here the CDR3 DNA reads TGTGCCAGCAGCGTAGCGGGGGGAGGTCATGAAAAACTGTTTTTT.

This chain connects TRBV6-1 to TRBJ2-1, with D uncertain. This CDR3 region has 12 residues. CDR1 and CDR2 (germline): MNHNS, SASEGT. The germline V and J ends were trimmed by 2 bases and 8 bases, with 7 bases remaining between them. As DNA, the CDR3 is TGTGCCAGCAGTGAAATCAGGTATGAGCAGTTCTTC. Amino acids: CASSEIRYEQFF.

The CDR3 loop is CASPQLEGTSVSNEQFF. The CDR3 nucleotides are TGTGCCAGCCCTCAACTCGAAGGGACTAGCGTATCCAATGAGCAGTTCTTC. The chain carries TRBV7-9 and TRBJ2-1; 10 nucleotides agree with TRBD2. The CDR3 is 17 amino acids. Germline CDR1 reads SEHNR; CDR2 reads FQNEAQ (reference sequence). Trimming cost V 8 bases and J 6 bases; bases outside gene matches: 16.

The chain uses TRBV16 and TRBJ1-3; a weak D match, TRBD1 (6 bases). This CDR3 comprises 15 residues. The V gene lost 0 bases and the J gene lost 4 bases, with 10 bases spanning the gap. Germline values: CDR1 KGHSY, CDR2 FQNENV. For the CDR3, the DNA is TGTGCCAGCAGCCAATCCTCACAGGGCGGAAACACCATATATTTT. This encodes CASSQSSQGGNTIYF.

This clone was detected a few times. V is TRBV7-7 and J is TRBJ2-5, with TRBD1 identical over 12 bases. The germline V gene encodes CDR1 SSHAT and CDR2 FNYEAQ (reference sequence). With V trimmed by 5 bases and J by 5 bases, 12 bases remained unmatched. The CDR3 loop spans 17 amino acids. The CDR3 sequence is CASSAWPGQGARETQYF. The CDR3 nucleotides read TGTGCCAGCAGCGCTTGGCCGGGACAGGGGGCGCGGGAGACCCAGTACTTC.

This clone was counted a single time. The chain joins TRBV25-1 to TRBJ2-1; D not resolved. CDR1 is MGHDK and CDR2 is SYGVNS in the germline V gene. The length of the CDR3 is 12 residues. The V end was cut by 1 base, the J end by 10 bases, with 8 bases between. For the CDR3, the DNA is TGTGCCAGCAGTGAATTTAGAGAGGAGCAGTTCTTC. Its protein product is CASSEFREEQFF.

The V and J genes are TRBV5-5 and TRBJ1-5; no reliable D call. Trimming left V 4 bases short and J 2 bases short, with 19 bases between. This CDR3 is 17 amino acids long. CDR1 is SGHKS and CDR2 is YYEKEE in the germline V gene (reference sequence). CDR3 protein: CASSLSRTFDGNQPQHF. Here the CDR3 DNA reads TGTGCCAGCAGCCTCTCCAGGACTTTCGACGGCAATCAGCCCCAGCATTTT.

The rearrangement joins TRBV15 to TRBJ1-2, with D possibly TRBD1 on 5 matching bases. V gave up 1 base and J gave up 4 bases, with 13 bases separating them. Germline V gene data show CDR1 as LNHNV and CDR2 as YYDKDF (reference sequence). CDR3 length: 15 amino acids. The CDR3 DNA follows: TGTGCCACCAGCAGAGCAATTGGGGGGGGCTATGGCTACACCTTC. Translation gives CATSRAIGGGYGYTF.

The rearrangement joins TRBV5-4 to TRBJ2-6, with 10 bases lining up with TRBD2. Losses at the gene ends were 0 bases for V and 0 bases for J; bases not matched to a gene: 6. The CDR3 length is 19 residues. Germline V gives CDR1 SGHNT, CDR2 YYREEE (reference sequence). The CDR3 region has the DNA TGTGCCAGCAGCTTGGTTCCTAGCGGGGGTCTCTCTGGGGCCAACGTCCTGACTTTC. Amino acid sequence: CASSLVPSGGLSGANVLTF. The full variable domain, rest sourced from reference TRBV5-4 and TRBJ2-6, is ETGVTQSPTHLIKTRGQQVTLRCSSQSGHNTVSWYQQALGQGPQFIFQYYREEENGRGNFPPRFSGLQFPNYSSELNVNALELDDSALYLCASSLVPSGGLSGANVLTFGAGSRLTVL.

CDR3 loop: CASSANRGRETQYF. The CDR3 DNA sequence: TGTGCCAGCAGCGCGAACAGGGGGCGAGAGACCCAGTACTTC. The chain recombines TRBV5-6 with TRBJ2-5; 9 positions agree with TRBD1. This CDR3 comprises 14 residues. The V segment lost 4 bases and the J segment 4 bases; nucleotides outside the gene matches: 5. The V gene's germline CDR1 is SGHDT and CDR2 YYEEEE.

This chain's CDR3 is CASSGPSGSSGELFF. The DNA of the CDR3 is TGTGCCAGCAGTGGTCCTAGCGGGAGTTCCGGGGAGCTGTTTTTT. The chain employs TRBV2 and TRBJ2-2; 10 positions match TRBD2. CDR1 and CDR2 (germline): SNHLY, FYNNEI. CDR3 length: 15 residues. J gave up 6 bases and V 4 bases, and 5 bases lay outside the gene matches.

The chain combines TRBV5-1 with TRBJ2-1; 12 bases align to TRBD1. Germline V CDR1 and CDR2: SGHRS, YFSETQ. This CDR3 has 21 residues. V trimming: 4 bases; J trimming: 7 bases; junction bases outside the gene matches: 24. The chain's CDR3 is CASSRASGGAGTGGAGNEQFF. CDR3 coding DNA: TGCGCCAGCAGCAGAGCCTCAGGGGGCGCAGGGACAGGGGGCGCAGGGAATGAGCAGTTCTTC.

The chain combines TRBV11-2 with TRBJ2-6; TRBD1 aligns across 9 bases. The germline gives CDR1 SGHAT, CDR2 FQNNGV. This CDR3 comprises 19 residues. J lost 4 bases, V lost 5 bases, and 15 bases had no gene match. The CDR3 region has the DNA TGTGCCAGCAGCCGGGTAACCGGGACAGGGACTTCCGGGGCCAACGTCCTGACTTTC. Its translation: CASSRVTGTGTSGANVLTF.

The V gene is TRBV2, the J gene TRBJ2-7; 8 positions match TRBD1. Germline loops: CDR1 SNHLY, CDR2 FYNNEI. This CDR3 spans 17 amino acids. V shed 9 bases, J shed 2 bases, and the junction held 18 bases outside the gene matches. CDR3 loop: CASKGQGPTSITYEQYF. The CDR3 DNA is TGTGCCAGTAAAGGACAGGGCCCCACATCCATCACCTACGAGCAGTACTTC.

J is TRBJ2-1 and V is TRBV9, with D maybe TRBD2 (5 bases). Trimming shortened V by 0 bases and J by 10 bases, and 14 bases separated the two germline ends. Germline loops: CDR1 SGDLS, CDR2 YYNGEE. This CDR3 has 14 amino acids. The DNA of the CDR3 is TGTGCCAGCAGCGTAGATCGGTCGAAGCGGGAGCAGTTCTTC. Its protein product is CASSVDRSKREQFF.

The rearrangement uses TRBV7-9 and TRBJ1-5, with TRBD1 as a possible D gene (6 bases). Germline assignment: CDR1 SEHNR and CDR2 FQNEAQ (reference sequence). The CDR3 covers 16 residues. Deletions cut 1 base from V and 1 base from J, with 11 bases between. The CDR3 loop is CASSLGGTRSNQPQHF. For the CDR3, the DNA is TGTGCCAGCAGCTTAGGAGGGACAAGGAGCAATCAGCCCCAGCATTTT. Supplemented by reference TRBV7-9 and TRBJ1-5, the full variable domain reads DTGVSQNPRHKITKRGQNVTFRCDPISEHNRLYWYRQTLGQGPEFLTYFQNEAQLEKSRLLSDRFSAERPKGSFSTLEIQRTEQGDSAMYLCASSLGGTRSNQPQHFGDGTRLSIL.

The chain is built from TRBV10-3 and TRBJ2-5, with D uncertain. CDR1 is ENHRY, CDR2 SYGVKD, per germline. V shed 0 bases and J shed 2 bases, with 7 bases lying between them. This CDR3 contains 14 residues. The CDR3 DNA follows: TGTGCCATCAGTGAGTCCACTTTTCAAGAGACCCAGTACTTC. Its translation is CAISESTFQETQYF.

The chain uses TRBV6-5 and TRBJ2-2, with 10 bases identical to TRBD1. The CDR3 contains 13 residues. The V and J ends lost 7 bases and 7 bases, in that order; junction bases with no gene match: 3. The germline gives CDR1 MNHEY, CDR2 SVGAGI. CDR3 sequence reads: CASTDRGFGELFF. CDR3 nucleotides: TGTGCCAGCACGGACAGGGGGTTCGGGGAGCTGTTTTTT.

In DNA, the CDR3 is TGTGCCAGCACCCCGGTTGCGGGTTACCCCTACGAGCAGTACTTC. This encodes CASTPVAGYPYEQYF. The V call is TRBV6-2 or TRBV6-3, the J call TRBJ2-7; D may be TRBD2 (5 bases). Germline V lookup: CDR1 MNHEY, CDR2 SVGEGT. The CDR3 contains 15 residues. V was clipped by 7 bases and J by 2 bases, with 18 bases between them.